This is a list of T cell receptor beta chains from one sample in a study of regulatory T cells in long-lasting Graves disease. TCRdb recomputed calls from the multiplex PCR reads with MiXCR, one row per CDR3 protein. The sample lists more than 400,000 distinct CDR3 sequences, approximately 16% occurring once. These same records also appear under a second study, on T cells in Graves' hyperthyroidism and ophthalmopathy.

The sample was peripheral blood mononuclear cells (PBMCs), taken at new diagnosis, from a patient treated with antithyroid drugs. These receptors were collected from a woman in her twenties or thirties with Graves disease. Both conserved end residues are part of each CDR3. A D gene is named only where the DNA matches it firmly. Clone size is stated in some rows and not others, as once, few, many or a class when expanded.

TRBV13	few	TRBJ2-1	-	CASSLHGNEQFF	TGTGCCAGCAGCTTACATGGAAATGAGCAGTTCTTC
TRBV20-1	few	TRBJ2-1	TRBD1	CSARDSRGIDEQFF	TGCAGTGCTAGAGACTCCAGGGGGATCGATGAGCAGTTCTTC
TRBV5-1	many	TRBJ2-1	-	CASSSTLAESSYNEQFF	TGCGCCAGCAGCTCGACCTTAGCGGAGAGCTCCTACAATGAGCAGTTCTTC
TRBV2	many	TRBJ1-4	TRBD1	CASRDRGIDKKLFF	TGTGCCAGCCGGGACAGGGGAATTGATAAAAAACTGTTTTTT
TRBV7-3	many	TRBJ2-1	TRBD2	CASSLRAGGNNEQFF	TGTGCCAGCAGCTTACGAGCGGGAGGGAACAATGAGCAGTTCTTC
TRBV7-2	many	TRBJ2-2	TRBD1	CASSFEGGLNTGELFF	TGTGCCAGCAGCTTCGAAGGGGGCCTGAACACCGGGGAGCTGTTTTTT
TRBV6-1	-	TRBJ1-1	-	CASSKAGYMNTEAFF	TGTGCCAGCAGTAAGGCAGGATACATGAACACTGAAGCTTTCTTT
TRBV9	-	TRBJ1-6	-	CASSVEGSYNSPLHF	TGTGCCAGCAGCGTAGAAGGCAGCTATAATTCACCCCTCCACTTT
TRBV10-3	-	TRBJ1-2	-	CAITSRESYGYTF	TGTGCCATCACCTCCAGGGAGAGCTATGGCTACACCTTC
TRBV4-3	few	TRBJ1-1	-	CASSQGQGGSTEAFF	TGCGCCAGCAGCCAAGGTCAGGGCGGAAGCACTGAAGCTTTCTTT
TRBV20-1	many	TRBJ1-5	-	CSASHPGQGNQPQHF	TGCAGTGCTAGTCATCCCGGGCAGGGCAATCAGCCCCAGCATTTT
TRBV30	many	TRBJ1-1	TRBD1	CAWSVGTGNTEAFF	TGTGCCTGGAGTGTAGGGACAGGTAACACTGAAGCTTTCTTT
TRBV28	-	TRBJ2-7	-	CASTGRRGYEQYF	TGTGCCAGCACCGGCAGGAGAGGATACGAGCAGTACTTC
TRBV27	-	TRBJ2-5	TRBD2	CVSSSGTSGKETQYF	TGTGTCAGCAGTTCTGGGACTAGCGGCAAAGAGACCCAGTACTTC
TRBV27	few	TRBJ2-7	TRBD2	CASSSQTSFAGGRYEQYF	TGTGCCAGCAGTTCCCAAACCTCCTTCGCGGGGGGGAGATACGAGCAGTACTTC
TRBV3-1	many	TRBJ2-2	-	CASSQGRAGELFF	TGTGCCAGCAGCCAAGGGAGGGCCGGGGAGCTGTTTTTT
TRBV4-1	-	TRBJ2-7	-	CASSYRISYEQYF	TGCGCCAGCAGCTACCGGATATCCTACGAGCAGTACTTC
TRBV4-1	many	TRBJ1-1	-	CASSQATENTEAFF	TGCGCCAGCAGCCAAGCGACAGAGAACACTGAAGCTTTCTTT
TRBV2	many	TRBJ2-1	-	CASSVARGYNEQFF	TGTGCCAGCAGTGTTGCGCGGGGCTACAATGAGCAGTTCTTC
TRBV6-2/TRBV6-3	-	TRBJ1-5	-	CASSLVRGGNQPQHF	TGTGCCAGCAGTTTGGTAAGGGGGGGTAATCAGCCCCAGCATTTT
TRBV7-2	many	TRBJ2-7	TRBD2	CASSSSSGSSYEQYF	TGTGCCAGCAGCTCCTCTAGCGGGAGCTCCTACGAGCAGTACTTC
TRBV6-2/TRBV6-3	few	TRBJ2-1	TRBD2	CASSTPGTSGGRNRVNEQFF	TGTGCCAGCAGTACGCCCGGGACTAGCGGGGGGAGGAATCGAGTCAATGAGCAGTTCTTC
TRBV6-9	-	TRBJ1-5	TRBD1	CASSSCLTGANQPQHF	TGTGCCAGCAGTTCCTGCCTGACAGGGGCGAATCAGCCCCAGCATTTT
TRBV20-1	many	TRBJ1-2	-	CSARDGSNGNYGYTF	TGCAGTGCTAGAGATGGCTCCAACGGAAACTATGGCTACACCTTC
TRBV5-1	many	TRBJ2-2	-	CASSRPIGELFF	TGCGCCAGCAGCCGCCCTATCGGGGAGCTGTTTTTT
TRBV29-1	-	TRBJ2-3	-	CSVRQGYTDTQYF	TGCAGCGTACGGCAAGGCTACACAGATACGCAGTATTTT
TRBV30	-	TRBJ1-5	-	CAWGRKLINQPQHF	TGTGCCTGGGGAAGGAAGTTGATCAATCAGCCCCAGCATTTT